This T cell receptor beta chain stems from a study of beta chain features in type 1 diabetes (dated by TCRdb to 2016 to 2019). Study-wide context: Mean age, gender distribution, total cell number and subset yield were not different between patients and healthy donors. A total of roughly 100 million sorted cells were examined across all samples, and the number of cells per subset was strongly correlated with RNA yield. The study compared TCRB repertoires of sorted circulating CD4+ T cell subsets between recently diagnosed type 1 diabetes patients and matched healthy donors. Regulatory and stem cell-like memory subsets were obtained from only 8 patients and about 8 healthy donors, while naive and central memory subsets were obtained from all 30 or so donors.

Each donor gave one peripheral blood draw, about 110 mL on average, collected into heparinised tubes. A BD FACSAria II and a panel including CD45RO, CCR7, CD25, CD127, CD95 and CD27 were used to sort naive, central memory, regulatory and stem cell-like memory CD4+ T cells. Purity was above 95% for every sorted population. PBMCs were isolated immediately by Lymphoprep density gradient centrifugation and stained directly without culture. Samples were stained and sorted in pairs, with one healthy donor and one patient per experiment, so that batch effects were minimized. A remark on this clone: No antigen is known for it. Base qualities are missing; no much larger clone stands one base away.

V is clipped by 1 base and J by 4 bases, and the sequence between their germline boundaries is 5 bases long. The germline V gene gives CDR1 as MNHNS and CDR2 as SASEGT. There are 13 amino acids in the CDR3, from cysteine to phenylalanine inclusive. The read is trimmed to its CDR3 DNA, 39 bases read in frame from base 1. The research as a whole found: Naive, central memory and regulatory TCRB repertoires appeared to be more alike among patients than among healthy donors. At VDJ recombination sites, type 1 diabetes patients had fewer insertions and more deleted nucleotides, which implies abnormalities in thymic rearrangement. Only small numbers of individuals were included in the HLA sub-analyses, which left unresolved whether HLA type had any influence on TCRB rearrangement. A moderate but significant shortening of TCRB CDR3 length was observed in type 1 diabetes patients in all four CD4+ subsets. Because cDNA rather than genomic DNA was sequenced, highly expressing activated cells could have been over-represented, although no difference in activation and CD3 levels was found between groups. PCR might favor shorter templates, but patient and control samples were amplified and corrected together, so any skew would affect both groups equally.

The entire isolated RNA was reverse transcribed using the High Capacity cDNA Reverse Transcription Kit, and thus expressed TCRB transcripts were sequenced. Naive, central memory and regulatory T cell samples underwent deep immunoSEQ sequencing, averaging roughly 3.5 million total reads per sample. Sorted cells were lysed in RLT buffer, and RNA was extracted using DNase-treated RNeasy Micro or Mini kits according to cell number. To prevent cross-contamination, each cell subset was processed individually, whereas patient and healthy donor samples were processed jointly. TCRB sequences were amplified from cDNA with the immunoSEQ multiplex PCR, producing 87-bp fragments spanning the CDR3 region. The amplicons were sequenced using the Illumina HiSeq platform. Concerning the study's data processing: Synthetic template baselines were used to correct PCR bias computationally, reads within Hamming distance 2 were collapsed together, and singletons that could not be merged were discarded. Reads were aligned to IMGT to assign V, D and J genes, CDR3 length, and insertions or deletions at six rearrangement sites. Within each subset, clonotype counts were normalized to sorted cell number, after which true diversity and Gini coefficients were computed with the tcR R package. The overlap coefficient, calculated on TCRB nucleotide sequences, was used to quantify repertoire sharing. What TCRdb holds here is the immuneACCESS table cut down to in-frame rearrangements. Part of the clones is not present; checked against another copy, under half of the missing clones reflect an unresolved V gene, and the others are unexplained. Clone size and V and J calls were adopted from that table, with D and trimming inferred from the DNA. For this sample the table gives 300,000 to 350,000 clones, of which around 15% were detected only once. The top ten clones comprise more than 6.5% of the sample.

This TCR derives from a man aged 25-40 years in good health. In this chain, TRBV6-1 is recombined with TRBJ1-3; a confident D gene designation cannot be given. Material: central memory CD4+ T cells from blood. The CDR3 reads as follows: CASSEVGGNTIYF. The DNA reads as follows: TGTGCCAGCAGTGAAGTCGGAGGAAACACCATATATTTT.